Below are 32 T cell receptor beta chains sequenced from a single sample in a study of T cell changes during pregnancy in multiple sclerosis. Measured with immunoSEQ multiplex PCR; TCRdb has only the in-frame clones, and not every one. The table shows 40,000 to 45,000 clones, with roughly 92% occurring only once. Source: CD4+ T cells from peripheral blood mononuclear cells, taken in the third trimester of pregnancy. These receptors were collected from a female donor with multiple sclerosis, enrolled in a pregnancy study.

The rearrangement joins TRBV5-1 to TRBJ1-4, with TRBD1 matching 10 bases. CDR3 length: 14 residues. Germline lookup yields CDR1 SGHRS and CDR2 YFSETQ. V lost 0 bases, J lost 7 bases, and 0 bases stayed unmatched. DNA for the CDR3: TGCGCCAGCAGCTTGGGGACAGGGGGTGAAAAACTGTTTTTT. This gives the protein CASSLGTGGEKLFF. The whole variable domain, filled in from reference TRBV5-1 and TRBJ1-4, reads KAGVTQTPRYLIKTRGQQVTLSCSPISGHRSVSWYQQTPGQGLQFLFEYFSETQRNKGNFPGRFSGRQFSNSRSEMNVSTLELGDSALYLCASSLGTGGEKLFFGSGTQLSVL.

This clone has only one observation. The CDR3 here is CASSTRLASYEQYF. In DNA form, the CDR3 reads TGTGCCAGCAGCACACGACTAGCTTCCTACGAGCAGTACTTC. The gene calls are TRBV11-2 and TRBJ2-7; 7 positions match TRBD2. Germline CDR1 and CDR2: SGHAT and FQNNGV. The trim removed 5 bases at V and 1 base at J, leaving 5 bases unmatched. The CDR3 contains 14 residues.

The chain employs TRBV5-1 and TRBJ1-1; D is unclear. Trimming stripped 1 base from V and 4 bases from J, with 11 bases between. This CDR3 is built from 14 residues. Germline CDR1 and CDR2: SGHRS and YFSETQ. The CDR3 is CASSLNGEGTEAFF. CDR3 in DNA: TGCGCCAGCAGCTTGAACGGGGAAGGCACTGAAGCTTTCTTT.

The rearrangement uses TRBV7-2 and TRBJ2-1, with 8 bases fitting TRBD2. V was pared by 5 bases and J by 0 bases, with 3 bases of the junction left unmatched. The CDR3 consists of 15 residues. The germline gives CDR1 SGHTA, CDR2 FQGNSA. The CDR3 spells CASSPSGSSYNEQFF. DNA for the CDR3: TGTGCCAGCAGCCCCAGCGGGAGCTCCTACAATGAGCAGTTCTTC.

The V and J genes are TRBV9 and TRBJ2-5, with 10 nucleotides matching TRBD1. This CDR3 comprises 17 residues. CDR1 and CDR2 from the germline V gene are SGDLS and YYNGEE. The J segment lost 5 bases and the V segment lost 4 bases, leaving 14 bases of the junction unmatched. As DNA, the CDR3 is TGTGCCAGCAGCTCAGGGGCCGGGACAGGGGCTGTGGAGACCCAGTACTTC. Translation gives CASSSGAGTGAVETQYF.

The V and J genes are TRBV28 and TRBJ2-4; 10 nucleotides line up with TRBD2. Germline-derived CDR1 and CDR2 are MDHEN and SYDVKM. The CDR3 is 17 residues long. Germline trimming cut 5 bases from V and 2 bases from J; bases unmatched to any gene: 9. The CDR3 is CASSPLAGGRSKNIQYF. The CDR3 DNA is TGTGCCAGCAGTCCTTTAGCGGGAGGCCGTTCCAAAAACATTCAGTACTTC.

V and J are TRBV5-5 and TRBJ2-7, with D tentatively TRBD2 (6 bases). Trimming took off 4 bases at V and 2 bases at J, with 7 bases between the two ends. The CDR3 has 12 amino acids. Germline V CDR1 and CDR2: SGHKS, YYEKEE (reference sequence). The CDR3 DNA is TGTGCCAGCAGCCGGAGGGCCTACGAGCAGTACTTC. This codes for CASSRRAYEQYF.

This clone has only one observation. The chain employs TRBV28 and TRBJ1-1; D remains unclear. The germline V and J ends were trimmed by 8 bases and 0 bases, with 19 bases remaining between them. CDR3 length equals 16 residues. Germline V gives CDR1 MDHEN, CDR2 SYDVKM. The CDR3 nucleotides read TGTGCCAGCCATTCAACCCTAGGGAGCTTGAACACTGAAGCTTTCTTT. It yields the protein CASHSTLGSLNTEAFF.

V is TRBV29-1 and J is TRBJ2-1, with D hard to call. With 3 bases removed from V and 4 bases from J, the gap between germline ends came to 19 bases. Germline assignment: CDR1 SQVTM and CDR2 ANQGSEA. The CDR3 length is 16 residues. The CDR3 DNA reads as TGCAGCGTTGAGTCGGTATATAGCCAAAAATACAATGAGCAGTTCTTC. The encoded protein is CSVESVYSQKYNEQFF.

The V gene is TRBV5-3, the J gene TRBJ2-7, with 8 bases identical to TRBD1. TRBV5-3 is sorted into the ORF group, with uncertain function. Unmatched junction bases numbered 12, after V lost 5 bases and J lost 5 bases. The CDR3 covers 15 residues. The CDR3 loop reads CARRTVRQGTHEQYF. In DNA form, the CDR3 reads TGTGCCAGAAGAACAGTGAGACAGGGGACCCACGAGCAGTACTTC.

This clone was counted once. J is TRBJ2-2 and V is TRBV11-2; the D gene is possibly TRBD2 (6 bases). The germline V gene encodes CDR1 SGHAT and CDR2 FQNNGV. V was pared by 3 bases and J by 1 base, with 12 bases between. This CDR3 contains 16 residues. CDR3: CASSLGRGLNTGELFF. CDR3 in DNA: TGTGCCAGCAGCTTGGGAAGGGGACTGAACACCGGGGAGCTGTTTTTT.

The chain employs TRBV9 and TRBJ2-2; D gene unclear. This CDR3 has 14 amino acids. Germline CDR1 SGDLS, CDR2 YYNGEE. V was cut by 0 bases and J by 6 bases, with 9 bases left in between. This chain's CDR3 is CASSVGLPPGELFF. For the CDR3, the DNA is TGTGCCAGCAGCGTAGGGCTGCCCCCCGGGGAGCTGTTTTTT. The variable domain in full, completed from reference TRBV9 and TRBJ2-2, reads DSGVTQTPKHLITATGQRVTLRCSPRSGDLSVYWYQQSLDQGLQFLIQYYNGEERAKGNILERFSAQQFPDLHSELNLSSLELGDSALYFCASSVGLPPGELFFGEGSRLTVL.

The gene calls are TRBV6-6 and TRBJ1-1; D possibly corresponds to TRBD1 (5 bases). The CDR3 runs to 16 residues. Trimming removed 0 bases at V and 1 base at J, with 12 bases between. Looked up from germline, CDR1 is MNHNY and CDR2 is SVGAGI (reference sequence). The CDR3 DNA is TGTGCCAGCAGTTACTCGAAGGGGCCGGGGAACACTGAAGCTTTCTTT. Protein: CASSYSKGPGNTEAFF.

Here the CDR3 DNA reads TGTGCCATCAGACACGACATGTCAGAGACCCAGTACTTC. It yields the protein CAIRHDMSETQYF. The chain is built from TRBV10-3 and TRBJ2-5; D gene unclear. V was pared by 6 bases and J by 4 bases, with 12 bases between. In germline, CDR1 is ENHRY, CDR2 SYGVKD. The CDR3 loop spans 13 amino acids.

This rearrangement joins TRBV4-2 to TRBJ1-5; D perhaps matches TRBD1 (5 bases). This CDR3 comprises 15 residues. V was cut by 1 base and J by 7 bases, with 14 bases left in between. CDR1 LGHNA and CDR2 YNFKEQ come from the germline V gene. The CDR3 DNA follows: TGTGCCAGCAGCCAAGCGACAGCGATAGACCAGCCCCAGCATTTT. Amino acid sequence: CASSQATAIDQPQHF.

The chain recombines TRBV6-4 with TRBJ2-2, with 9 positions matching TRBD2. V trimming: 4 bases; J trimming: 6 bases; junction bases outside the gene matches: 9. The germline gives CDR1 MRHNA, CDR2 SNTAGT. The CDR3 sequence is 16 residues long. The CDR3, as DNA: TGTGCCAGCAGTGCCCCGACTAGCGGAGGCGCCGGGGAGCTGTTTTTT. This translates into CASSAPTSGGAGELFF.

This chain connects TRBV7-3 to TRBJ2-7, with a possible D match to TRBD1 (7 bases). V was pared by 3 bases and J by 6 bases, with 12 bases between. The CDR3 length is 13 residues. The germline gives CDR1 SGHTA, CDR2 FQGTGA. The CDR3 nucleotides read TGTGCCAGCAGCTTCGGGCAGGGGGGCGAGCAGTACTTC. As protein: CASSFGQGGEQYF.

This clone was seen a single time. V and J are TRBV7-2 and TRBJ2-7; 7 positions agree with TRBD1. This CDR3 is 14 amino acids long. J was trimmed by 5 bases and V by 5 bases; bases with no gene match: 9. From germline, CDR1 is SGHTA and CDR2 FQGNSA. In nucleotides, the CDR3 is TGTGCCAGCAGCCCCGGACAGGTTCGGCACGAGCAGTACTTC. This codes for CASSPGQVRHEQYF.

The chain joins TRBV19 to TRBJ2-1, with TRBD2 matching over 8 bases. V shed 3 bases, J shed 8 bases, and the junction held 9 bases outside the gene matches. CDR1 and CDR2 from the germline V gene are LNHDA and SQIVND (reference sequence). CDR3 length equals 15 residues. The chain's CDR3 is CASSIRREAIYEQFF. The CDR3 DNA is TGTGCCAGTAGTATTCGGCGGGAGGCAATCTATGAGCAGTTCTTC.

The chain uses TRBV5-6 and TRBJ1-2, with 10 bases fitting TRBD1. Trimming cost V 1 base and J 0 bases; bases outside gene matches: 9. There are 18 residues in the CDR3. Germline V gene lookup returns CDR1 SGHDT and CDR2 YYEEEE. The CDR3 here is CASSLSPGQGRTNYGYTF. CDR3 nucleotide sequence: TGTGCCAGCAGCTTGTCTCCGGGACAGGGGCGAACTAACTATGGCTACACCTTC.

The chain is built from TRBV4-1 and TRBJ2-1; 14 nucleotides line up with TRBD2. Germline loops: CDR1 MGHRA, CDR2 YSYEKL. V lost 1 base, J lost 4 bases, and 6 bases stayed unmatched. The CDR3 loop spans 18 amino acids. CDR3 nucleotide sequence: TGCGCCAGCAGCCAAGCCGGGACTAGCGGGAGCAGGTACAATGAGCAGTTCTTC. Translation: CASSQAGTSGSRYNEQFF.

The DNA of the CDR3 is TGTGCCAGTAGTATGAGACTAGCGGGAGCGAAGGGTTACGAGCAGTACTTC. Encoded protein: CASSMRLAGAKGYEQYF. The V and J genes are TRBV19 and TRBJ2-7, with TRBD2 matching over 12 bases. V was pared by 3 bases and J by 4 bases, with 10 bases of the junction left unmatched. The CDR3 is 17 residues long. Germline values: CDR1 LNHDA, CDR2 SQIVND (reference sequence).

The rearrangement joins TRBV4-2 to TRBJ1-5, with TRBD1 matching 8 bases. Unmatched junction bases numbered 1, after V lost 4 bases and J lost 5 bases. The CDR3 loop spans 13 amino acids. Germline CDR1 and CDR2: LGHNA and YNFKEQ. This chain's CDR3 is CASSPTGDQPQHF. For the CDR3, the DNA is TGTGCCAGCAGCCCGACAGGGGATCAGCCCCAGCATTTT.

The V call is TRBV4-3, the J call TRBJ2-1, with D maybe TRBD2 (5 bases). Trimming stripped 4 bases from V and 6 bases from J, with 10 bases between. Germline V gene lookup returns CDR1 LGHNA and CDR2 YSLEER. The length of the CDR3 is 13 residues. The CDR3 DNA reads TGCGCCAGCAGCCTCCAACGGGGCAATGAGCAGTTCTTC. As protein: CASSLQRGNEQFF.

DNA for the CDR3: TGTGCCAGTAGTCCTGCGACAGTAGCCAAAAACATTCAGTACTTC. Encoded protein: CASSPATVAKNIQYF. The rearrangement joins TRBV19 to TRBJ2-4, with D tentatively TRBD1 (5 bases). The germline V and J ends were trimmed by 5 bases and 0 bases, with 11 bases remaining between them. Germline V gene lookup returns CDR1 LNHDA and CDR2 SQIVND (reference sequence). This CDR3 is 15 amino acids long.

The CDR3 nucleotides read TGTGCCAGCAGCTTACTCGGACAGGCCGGCGGCTACACCTTC. Amino acid sequence: CASSLLGQAGGYTF. The chain is built from TRBV7-2 and TRBJ1-2; 7 bases agree with TRBD1. Germline CDR1 and CDR2: SGHTA and FQGNSA. The CDR3 covers 14 residues. The ends lost 2 bases at V and 8 bases at J; junction bases unmatched: 8.

This clone showed up just a few times. The chain links TRBV11-2 to TRBJ2-2; tentatively, D is TRBD2 (6 bases). The germline V gene encodes CDR1 SGHAT and CDR2 FQNNGV. Trimming cost V 5 bases and J 5 bases, with 15 bases left between them. The CDR3 runs to 15 residues. The CDR3 nucleotides are TGTGCCAGCAGCATCGGGACTCATGGGACCGGGGAGCTGTTTTTT. Its protein is CASSIGTHGTGELFF. The entire variable domain, with the rest obtained from reference TRBV11-2 and TRBJ2-2, is as follows: EAGVAQSPRYKIIEKRQSVAFWCNPISGHATLYWYQQILGQGPKLLIQFQNNGVVDDSQLPKDRFSAERLKGVDSTLKIQPAKLEDSAVYLCASSIGTHGTGELFFGEGSRLTVL.

On this clone itself: The sample carries other DNA sequences with the same CDR3. The CDR3 sequence is CASSLTGNTGELFF. In DNA form, the CDR3 reads TGCGCCAGCAGCTTGACAGGAAACACCGGGGAGCTGTTTTTT. The chain combines TRBV5-1 with TRBJ2-2; weak D call: TRBD1 (5 bases). The length of the CDR3 is 14 residues. Trimming removed 1 base at V and 2 bases at J, with 6 bases between. Germline-derived CDR1 and CDR2 are SGHRS and YFSETQ.

This clone was detected only a few times. V and J are TRBV11-1 and TRBJ1-5, with D unresolved. The ends were cut back, 5 bases at V and 8 bases at J, with 13 bases in the middle. This CDR3 is built from 13 residues. The germline CDR1 and CDR2 sequences are SGHAT and FQDESV (reference sequence). CDR3 sequence reads: CASSREPREPQHF. For the CDR3, the DNA is TGTGCCAGCAGCCGGGAGCCGAGGGAGCCCCAGCATTTT. The full variable domain, in which reference TRBV11-1 and TRBJ1-5 provide the parts outside the CDR3, is EAEVAQSPRYKITEKSQAVAFWCDPISGHATLYWYRQILGQGPELLVQFQDESVVDDSQLPKDRFSAERLKGVDSTLKIQPAELGDSAMYLCASSREPREPQHFGDGTRLSIL.

This chain links TRBV6-1 with TRBJ1-5; 7 nucleotides match TRBD1. Germline CDR1 and CDR2: MNHNS and SASEGT. CDR3 length: 14 residues. J lost 6 bases, V lost 5 bases, and 7 bases had no gene match. The CDR3 reads CASSSRQGGQPQHF. The CDR3 DNA reads as TGTGCCAGCAGTTCTAGACAGGGAGGTCAGCCCCAGCATTTT.

In its sample, this clone was seen once. The rearrangement links TRBV27 to TRBJ2-1, with 9 bases identical to TRBD2. This CDR3 spans 17 amino acids. In germline, CDR1 is MNHEY, CDR2 SMNVEV (reference sequence). The V segment lost 7 bases and the J segment 6 bases; nucleotides outside the gene matches: 16. CDR3: CASTNRVGRLAVNEQFF. In DNA form, the CDR3 reads TGTGCCAGCACCAATAGAGTTGGGAGACTAGCGGTCAATGAGCAGTTCTTC.

The V and J genes are TRBV5-4 and TRBJ1-1; TRBD1 matches 8 bases. The germline gives CDR1 SGHNT, CDR2 YYREEE (reference sequence). The CDR3 contains 15 residues. With V trimmed by 3 bases and J by 4 bases, 8 bases remained unmatched. CDR3 sequence: CASSWAGGAGTEAFF. As DNA, the CDR3 is TGTGCCAGCAGCTGGGCAGGGGGCGCCGGCACTGAAGCTTTCTTT. The whole variable domain, remainder taken from reference TRBV5-4 and TRBJ1-1, is ETGVTQSPTHLIKTRGQQVTLRCSSQSGHNTVSWYQQALGQGPQFIFQYYREEENGRGNFPPRFSGLQFPNYSSELNVNALELDDSALYLCASSWAGGAGTEAFFGQGTRLTVV.